The 30 T cell receptor beta chains reported below all come from one sample, sequenced in a study of cytotoxic CD8 clonotypes in ibrutinib-treated CLL. Libraries were prepared by immunoSEQ multiplex PCR; TCRdb keeps only in-frame clonotypes and omits some of them. The sample lists approximately 84,000 clones, about 86% occurring once. Material: PBMCs, obtained before ibrutinib treatment. The receptor source for this set is a human donor with chronic lymphocytic leukemia.

The chain uses TRBV30 and TRBJ1-1; D perhaps matches TRBD1 (5 bases). V lost 2 bases and J lost 1, with 11 bases in between. The CDR3 contains 14 residues. CDR1 and CDR2 (germline): GTSNPN, SVGIG (reference sequence). The chain's CDR3 is CAWSPGTGNTEAFF. The CDR3 nucleotides read TGTGCCTGGAGTCCCGGGACGGGGAACACTGAAGCTTTCTTT.

This chain joins TRBV4-2 and TRBJ2-3, with D possibly being TRBD2 (6 bases). CDR3 length equals 19 residues. Germline CDR1 LGHNA, CDR2 YNFKEQ. The V end lost 0 bases, the J end lost 2 bases, and 21 bases lay between the germline ends. CDR3 residues: CASSQDTGLVQLSTDTQYF. In nucleotides, the CDR3 is TGTGCCAGCAGCCAAGATACGGGACTTGTCCAGCTTTCCACAGATACGCAGTATTTT.

J is TRBJ2-7 and V is TRBV30; perhaps D is TRBD1 or TRBD2 (5 bases each). The CDR3 has 12 amino acids. Germline assignment: CDR1 GTSNPN and CDR2 SVGIG (reference sequence). The V end was cut by 4 bases, the J end by 0 bases, with 7 bases between. The CDR3 DNA is TGTGCCTGGACAGGGAGCTCCTACGAGCAGTACTTC. It codes for CAWTGSSYEQYF.

The chain links TRBV4-2 to TRBJ2-3; D possibly uses TRBD1 or TRBD2 (5 bases each). Germline V CDR1 and CDR2: LGHNA, YNFKEQ. This CDR3 is built from 16 residues. V lost 0 bases and J lost 2, with 12 bases in between. Here the CDR3 reads CASSQDLTGPTDTQYF. DNA of the CDR3: TGTGCCAGCAGCCAAGATTTAACGGGACCCACAGATACGCAGTATTTT.

The chain joins TRBV6-5 to TRBJ2-7; 8 nucleotides match TRBD1. V gave up 0 bases and J gave up 0 bases; unmatched junction bases: 4. Germline values: CDR1 MNHEY, CDR2 SVGAGI. This CDR3 comprises 16 residues. CDR3: CASSYSRDRYSYEQYF. The CDR3 bases are TGTGCCAGCAGTTACTCGAGGGACAGGTACTCCTACGAGCAGTACTTC.

The gene calls are TRBV10-3 and TRBJ2-1; D is unclear. Germline CDR1 and CDR2: ENHRY and SYGVKD. The V gene lost 6 bases and the J gene lost 6 bases, with 12 bases spanning the gap. The CDR3 extends over 13 amino acids. The CDR3 bases are TGTGCCATCAGCGACCCCTCAGGCAATGAGCAGTTCTTC. This sequence encodes CAISDPSGNEQFF.

V usage is TRBV27 and J usage is TRBJ2-7; D uncertain. Germline assignment: CDR1 MNHEY and CDR2 SMNVEV (reference sequence). Trimming removed 2 bases at V and 3 bases at J, with 5 bases between. This CDR3 comprises 12 residues. This CDR3 is CASSLRSYEQYF. The CDR3 bases are TGTGCCAGCAGTTTACGAAGCTACGAGCAGTACTTC.

The gene calls are TRBV6-5 and TRBJ2-1; perhaps TRBD2 as D (6 bases). This CDR3 is built from 14 residues. V was cut by 0 bases and J by 10 bases, with 13 bases left in between. The germline V gene encodes CDR1 MNHEY and CDR2 SVGAGI. CDR3 bases: TGTGCCAGCAGTTACTCCTCACTAGGAGGGGAGCAGTTCTTC. Translation gives CASSYSSLGGEQFF.

On this clone itself: Distinct nucleotide sequences in the sample also encode this CDR3. The CDR3 DNA follows: TGCAGCGTTGGGCAGGGGGCGTATGGCTACACCTTC. This encodes CSVGQGAYGYTF. This chain links TRBV29-1 with TRBJ1-2; 8 bases agree with TRBD1. Germline CDR1 is SQVTM and CDR2 is ANQGSEA. The CDR3 extends over 12 amino acids. V lost 4 bases, J lost 5 bases, and 3 bases stayed unmatched.

The rearrangement joins TRBV5-1 to TRBJ2-6; no reliable D call. V lost 0 bases, J lost 3 bases, and 7 bases lay in between. Looked up from germline, CDR1 is SGHRS and CDR2 is YFSETQ. CDR3 length: 15 residues. DNA for the CDR3: TGCGCCAGCAGCTTGGTAGGCAATGGGGCCAACGTCCTGACTTTC. Translation gives CASSLVGNGANVLTF.

This sequence joins TRBV28 and TRBJ2-1; D is ambiguous. The CDR3 is made up of 12 amino acids. The V gene lost 3 bases and the J gene lost 7 bases, with 7 bases spanning the gap. In germline, CDR1 is MDHEN, CDR2 SYDVKM. CDR3 sequence (DNA): TGTGCCAGCAGTTTTAGACCGAATGAGCAGTTCTTC. Translated: CASSFRPNEQFF.

V usage is TRBV19 and J usage is TRBJ2-7; TRBD1 aligns across 11 bases. V gave up 5 bases and J gave up 4 bases; unmatched junction bases: 7. Germline V gives CDR1 LNHDA, CDR2 SQIVND (reference sequence). This CDR3 has 15 amino acids. The CDR3, as DNA: TGTGCCAGTAGTGTCGCTGGGACAGGGGGGTACGAGCAGTACTTC. As protein: CASSVAGTGGYEQYF. The entire variable domain, with the rest obtained from reference TRBV19 and TRBJ2-7, is as follows: DGGITQSPKYLFRKEGQNVTLSCEQNLNHDAMYWYRQDPGQGLRLIYYSQIVNDFQKGDIAEGYSVSREKKESFPLTVTSAQKNPTAFYLCASSVAGTGGYEQYFGPGTRLTVT.

The chain is built from TRBV7-9 and TRBJ1-2, with D possibly being TRBD1 (5 bases). V dropped 8 bases and J dropped 7 bases, with 20 bases sitting between them. Per the germline V gene, CDR1 is SEHNR and CDR2 is FQNEAQ (reference sequence). This CDR3 comprises 14 residues. Here the CDR3 reads CASAWGDTPSGYTF. The CDR3 bases are TGTGCCAGCGCATGGGGCGATACACCGAGTGGCTACACCTTC.

The V and J genes are TRBV6-5 and TRBJ2-6; D gene ambiguous. Trimming removed 2 bases from V and 4 bases from J, with 6 bases in between. This CDR3 has 14 residues. Germline V CDR1 and CDR2: MNHEY, SVGAGI. CDR3 sequence: CASSYKQGANVLTF. CDR3 coding DNA: TGTGCCAGCAGTTACAAACAAGGGGCCAACGTCCTGACTTTC.

This chain uses TRBV28 with TRBJ2-5; TRBD1 is a possible D gene (5 bases). This CDR3 contains 14 residues. CDR1 is MDHEN, CDR2 SYDVKM, per germline. The V gene lost 2 bases and the J gene lost 2 bases, with 9 bases spanning the gap. In DNA, the CDR3 is TGTGCCAGCAGTTTACAAGACAGTCAAGAGACCCAGTACTTC. It translates to CASSLQDSQETQYF.

This chain links TRBV29-1 with TRBJ2-7; the match to TRBD2 covers 14 bases. Germline V gene lookup returns CDR1 SQVTM and CDR2 ANQGSEA. The V gene end was trimmed by 7 bases and the J gene end by 0 bases; junction bases not matched to a gene: 2. This CDR3 has 14 amino acids. The CDR3 here is CSAGTSGSSYEQYF. The CDR3 DNA follows: TGCAGCGCGGGGACTAGCGGGAGCTCCTACGAGCAGTACTTC.

The chain combines TRBV9 with TRBJ2-2, with D possibly being TRBD1 (6 bases). The germline gives CDR1 SGDLS, CDR2 YYNGEE. The germline V and J ends were trimmed by 6 bases and 5 bases, with 20 bases remaining between them. The CDR3 loop spans 16 amino acids. CDR3 coding DNA: TGTGCCAGCACCGCACTACCAGGGGACACGACCGGGGAGCTGTTTTTT. This translates into CASTALPGDTTGELFF.

The chain combines TRBV6-6 with TRBJ1-3; TRBD1 matches 7 bases. This CDR3 has 16 amino acids. Losses at the gene ends were 6 bases for V and 1 base for J; bases not matched to a gene: 9. In germline, CDR1 is MNHNY, CDR2 SVGAGI (reference sequence). The CDR3, as DNA: TGTGCCAGCAGACACGACAGGGCCCTATCTGGAAACACCATATATTTT. Its protein is CASRHDRALSGNTIYF.

This chain links TRBV30 with TRBJ2-7; possibly TRBD2 for D (5 bases). The CDR3 spans 15 residues. Germline CDR1 reads GTSNPN; CDR2 reads SVGIG (reference sequence). The ends were cut back, 4 bases at V and 5 bases at J, with 21 bases in the middle. The CDR3 sequence: CAWIPGNNNVNEQYF. CDR3 coding DNA: TGTGCCTGGATCCCCGGGAACAACAATGTCAACGAGCAGTACTTC.

Comment on this clone: This likely comes from a read error, as the CDR3 has no conserved phenylalanine or tryptophan at its end. No DNA is shown, since the ends of the CDR3 on it are uncertain; the CDR3 is the one TCRdb lists. This rearrangement joins TRBV6-1 to TRBJ1-1; no DNA check was done on the table's D call, TRBD1. Germline V gene lookup returns CDR1 MNHNS and CDR2 SASEGT. The CDR3 extends over 14 residues, inclusive of both ends. CDR3 protein: CASSDVKANRPKSS.

V and J are TRBV9 and TRBJ2-7, with 7 bases aligning to TRBD2. CDR1 and CDR2 from the germline V gene are SGDLS and YYNGEE. The CDR3 is made up of 15 amino acids. The V gene end was trimmed by 4 bases and the J gene end by 0 bases; junction bases not matched to a gene: 7. The CDR3 sequence is CASSFGGTDSYEQYF. In nucleotides, the CDR3 is TGTGCCAGCAGCTTCGGGGGGACGGACTCCTACGAGCAGTACTTC.

This clone showed up just once. The chain uses TRBV18 and TRBJ1-2; tentatively, D is TRBD1 (5 bases). There are 15 residues in the CDR3. Germline V gene sequence: CDR1 KGHSH, CDR2 LQKENI. V lost 6 bases to trimming and J lost 3 bases, with 17 bases between them. The CDR3 loop reads CASSPLDKNDYGYTF. For the CDR3, the DNA is TGTGCCAGCTCTCCCTTGGACAAGAACGACTATGGCTACACCTTC.

The chain is built from TRBV5-1 and TRBJ2-7; 7 nucleotides agree with TRBD2. The CDR3 has 16 amino acids. V was clipped by 1 base and J by 1 base; unmatched bases: 8. Germline V gene data show CDR1 as SGHRS and CDR2 as YFSETQ. The CDR3 reads CASSLNAGVLSYEQYF. The DNA of the CDR3 is TGCGCCAGCAGCTTGAATGCGGGAGTTCTGTCCTACGAGCAGTACTTC.

The chain couples TRBV4-1 to TRBJ2-7; maybe TRBD1 (5 bases). Trimming took off 0 bases at V and 1 base at J, with 16 bases between the two ends. The CDR3 has 17 residues. Germline CDR1 is MGHRA and CDR2 is YSYEKL. CDR3 region: CASSQESDRVSSYEQYF. CDR3 nucleotide sequence: TGCGCCAGCAGCCAAGAGAGCGACAGAGTCTCATCCTACGAGCAGTACTTC.

This sequence joins TRBV9 and TRBJ1-1, with D possibly being TRBD1 (5 bases). CDR1 SGDLS and CDR2 YYNGEE come from the germline V gene. The CDR3 extends over 16 amino acids. Trimming removed 4 bases at V and 1 base at J, with 17 bases between. The DNA of the CDR3 is TGTGCCAGCAGCCCTCGGGACCGCCGGACGAACACTGAAGCTTTCTTT. Amino acid sequence: CASSPRDRRTNTEAFF.

This CDR3 reads CASSETRSSYEQYF. In DNA, the CDR3 is TGTGCCAGCAGTGAAACTAGAAGCTCCTACGAGCAGTACTTC. V is TRBV6-1 and J is TRBJ2-7, with D tentatively TRBD2 (5 bases). The CDR3 runs 14 residues. Deletions cut 2 bases from V and 0 bases from J, with 8 bases between. Germline V gives CDR1 MNHNS, CDR2 SASEGT.

This chain uses TRBV12-5 with TRBJ1-4, with a weak D call TRBD1 (5 bases). There are 15 residues in the CDR3. The V end was cut by 3 bases, the J end by 7 bases, with 15 bases between. Germline CDR1 is LGHNT and CDR2 is FRNRAP. CDR3 in DNA: TGTGCTAGTGGTTTCGCGGGGCAGGCTGGTGAAAAACTGTTTTTT. Amino acids: CASGFAGQAGEKLFF.

The rearrangement links TRBV5-6 to TRBJ1-4, with 9 bases aligning to TRBD1. After removal of 4 bases from V and 0 bases from J, the junction contained 10 bases not matched to a gene. Germline CDR1 is SGHDT and CDR2 is YYEEEE. CDR3 length: 18 residues. This CDR3 is CASSTRDRESPTNEKLFF. CDR3 coding DNA: TGTGCCAGCAGCACTCGGGACAGGGAAAGTCCAACTAATGAAAAACTGTTTTTT.

V is TRBV7-2 and J is TRBJ2-3, with D unresolved. The CDR3 loop spans 12 amino acids. Looked up from germline, CDR1 is SGHTA and CDR2 is FQGNSA. V lost 6 bases to trimming and J lost 2 bases, with 6 bases between them. CDR3 DNA: TGTGCCAGCAGTCCCTTCACAGATACGCAGTATTTT. As protein: CASSPFTDTQYF.

This clone appeared many times. The V gene is TRBV19, the J gene TRBJ2-6; D may be TRBD1 (6 bases). This CDR3 region has 16 residues. V was pared by 9 bases and J by 0 bases, with 15 bases between. The germline V gene encodes CDR1 LNHDA and CDR2 SQIVND (reference sequence). The CDR3: CASQYRGFSGANVLTF. In DNA form, the CDR3 reads TGTGCCAGCCAGTATAGGGGGTTCTCTGGGGCCAACGTCCTGACTTTC.